These T cell receptor beta chains were read from a single sample in a study of cytomegalovirus exposure and HLA in healthy donors. Produced via immunoSEQ multiplex PCR; TCRdb's table is partial and in-frame only. The data hold 150,000 to 200,000 clones, with roughly 72% observed a single time. Material for sequencing was PBMCs. These receptors came from a man in his forties in good health and CMV-seropositive. Each CDR3 is given with its conserved first and last residue. D genes are given only for firm matches. Only part of the rows carry a size: once, few, many, or a class if the clone is expanded.

len	d_gene	j_gene	abundance	v_gene	CDR3aa	CDR3nt
13	.	TRBJ2-6	few	TRBV15	CATSHSGANVLTF	TGTGCCACCAGCCACTCTGGGGCCAACGTCCTGACTTTC
13	.	TRBJ2-2	once	TRBV7-9	CASSLDGPGELFF	TGTGCCAGCAGCTTAGATGGGCCCGGGGAGCTGTTTTTT
14	.	TRBJ1-1	.	TRBV5-1	CASSFSGANSEAFF	TGCGCCAGCAGCTTTTCAGGCGCGAACAGTGAAGCTTTCTTT
16	.	TRBJ1-1	.	TRBV29-1	CSVSDSSLPMNTEAFF	TGCAGCGTTTCGGACAGTTCACTCCCTATGAACACTGAAGCTTTCTTT
17	.	TRBJ2-6	.	TRBV7-6	CASSLIGGSSGANVLTF	TGTGCCAGCAGCTTAATCGGGGGAAGCTCTGGGGCCAACGTCCTGACTTTC
15	TRBD1	TRBJ2-7	few	TRBV5-5	CASSLSGGELYEQYF	TGTGCCAGCAGCTTGTCAGGGGGTGAACTTTACGAGCAGTACTTC
17	TRBD1	TRBJ2-7	.	TRBV7-2	CASSYNPTGTGVYEQYF	TGTGCCAGCAGTTATAATCCCACCGGGACAGGGGTTTACGAGCAGTACTTC
14	.	TRBJ2-5	.	TRBV9	CASSVDQFQETQYF	TGTGCCAGCAGCGTAGACCAGTTCCAAGAGACCCAGTACTTC
15	.	TRBJ1-5	.	TRBV5-1	CASSLEGGAGQPQHF	TGCGCCAGCAGCTTGGAAGGGGGGGCAGGGCAGCCCCAGCATTTT
11	.	TRBJ1-2	few	TRBV2	CASRGGYGYTF	TGTGCCAGCAGGGGGGGGTATGGCTACACCTTC
16	TRBD1	TRBJ1-4	.	TRBV6-1	CASSEDRGQVNEKLFF	TGTGCCAGCAGTGAGGACAGGGGGCAGGTTAATGAAAAACTGTTTTTT
15	TRBD2	TRBJ2-7	.	TRBV7-7	CASSLSSGGAGEQYF	TGTGCTAGCAGCTTATCTAGCGGGGGGGCCGGGGAGCAGTACTTC
15	.	TRBJ1-1	.	TRBV5-4	CASSLTVTMNTEAFF	TGTGCCAGCAGCTTGACAGTTACGATGAACACTGAAGCTTTCTTT
12	.	TRBJ2-3	.	TRBV6-5	CASSSFRDTQYF	TGTGCCAGCAGCTCGTTCCGGGATACGCAGTATTTT
17	TRBD2	TRBJ2-3	.	TRBV7-9	CASTPSPTSGVTDTQYF	TGTGCCAGCACCCCCTCCCCGACTAGCGGGGTCACAGATACGCAGTATTTT
13	TRBD1	TRBJ2-3	.	TRBV29-1	CSVETGGTDTQYF	TGCAGCGTGGAGACAGGGGGCACAGATACGCAGTATTTT
13	.	TRBJ1-1	.	TRBV11-2	CASSPGGAIEAFF	TGTGCCAGCAGCCCCGGAGGGGCCATTGAAGCTTTCTTT
17	.	TRBJ1-1	few	TRBV4-3	CASSQGGAGPIGTEAFF	TGCGCCAGCAGCCAAGGTGGTGCAGGGCCTATAGGAACTGAAGCTTTCTTT
14	.	TRBJ1-2	.	TRBV5-6	CASSLGGASYGYTF	TGTGCCAGCAGCTTGGGCGGGGCCTCCTATGGCTACACCTTC
19	TRBD2	TRBJ2-3	.	TRBV4-3	CASSHQTSGGAGTTDTQYF	TGCGCCAGCAGCCACCAGACTAGCGGGGGGGCGGGTACCACAGATACGCAGTATTTT